The 24 T cell receptor beta chains listed next were all sequenced from one sample in a study of blood T cell repertoires in COVID-19. TCRdb's copy holds only in-frame clones and misses some; the assay was immunoSEQ multiplex PCR. The sample includes a few hundred thousand clones, around 85% of them seen just once. The sample taken for sequencing was peripheral blood. The receptors come from a woman between 18 and 30 years old with acute or convalescent COVID-19.

The chain uses TRBV3-1 (or the pseudogene TRBV3-2) and TRBJ1-6, with D unclear. This CDR3 comprises 14 residues. Germline lookup yields CDR1 LGHDT and CDR2 YNNKEL (reference sequence). Trimming left V 1 base short and J 8 bases short, with 9 bases between. This chain's CDR3 is CASSQGGSDSPLHF. The CDR3 DNA sequence: TGTGCCAGCAGCCAAGGGGGTAGCGATTCACCCCTCCACTTT.

The chain recombines TRBV7-3 with TRBJ1-1; the D is unclear. V was shortened by 3 bases and J by 3 bases, with 11 bases between the two germline ends. Germline V gene lookup returns CDR1 SGHTA and CDR2 FQGTGA. The CDR3 spans 14 residues. The DNA of the CDR3 is TGTGCCAGCAGCTTGAGGGCCTCGGACACTGAAGCTTTCTTT. Its protein is CASSLRASDTEAFF.

The genes are TRBV5-4 and TRBJ2-5, with TRBD2 identical over 14 bases. CDR3 size: 15 residues. With V trimmed by 3 bases and J by 4 bases, 2 bases remained unmatched. CDR1 is SGHNT, CDR2 YYREEE, per germline (reference sequence). The CDR3 loop reads CASSSGTSGRETQYF. Written as DNA, the CDR3 is TGTGCCAGCAGCTCCGGGACTAGCGGGAGAGAGACCCAGTACTTC.

The J gene is TRBJ2-3, the V gene TRBV5-1; 15 nucleotides agree with TRBD2. This CDR3 comprises 18 residues. Trimming cost V 4 bases and J 0 bases; bases outside gene matches: 6. CDR1 and CDR2 from the germline V gene are SGHRS and YFSETQ. As DNA, the CDR3 is TGCGCCAGCAGCAAGGGACTAGCGGGAGGATGGAGCACAGATACGCAGTATTTT. As protein: CASSKGLAGGWSTDTQYF.

The rearrangement joins TRBV6-6 to TRBJ1-2; 7 nucleotides align to TRBD1. Trimming took 2 bases from V and 3 from J; bases not matched to a gene: 9. The CDR3 sequence is 16 residues long. CDR1 and CDR2 from the germline V gene are MNHNY and SVGAGI (reference sequence). The CDR3 bases are TGTGCCAGCAGTTACCCCACAGGGGTGGGGCACTATGGCTACACCTTC. This sequence encodes CASSYPTGVGHYGYTF.

The chain recombines TRBV27 with TRBJ2-7; 12 bases agree with TRBD1. J gave up 5 bases and V 4 bases, and 9 bases lay outside the gene matches. The germline V gene has CDR1 MNHEY and CDR2 SMNVEV (reference sequence). The CDR3 is 16 amino acids. CDR3 in DNA: TGTGCCAGCAGTTCTCCGGGACAGGGGGCGCCCCACGAGCAGTACTTC. As protein: CASSSPGQGAPHEQYF.

The chain employs TRBV28 and TRBJ1-2; 9 bases are shared with TRBD1. V dropped 5 bases and J dropped 1; count of bases not matched to a gene: 5. Germline-derived CDR1 and CDR2 are MDHEN and SYDVKM. The CDR3 is made up of 15 amino acids. Written as DNA, the CDR3 is TGTGCCAGCAGTGCGACAGGGGGTGTTAACTATGGCTACACCTTC. This translates into CASSATGGVNYGYTF.

J is TRBJ2-1 and V is TRBV4-1; D possibly corresponds to TRBD2 (5 bases). The germline gives CDR1 MGHRA, CDR2 YSYEKL. V was shortened by 4 bases and J by 4 bases, with 17 bases between the two germline ends. The CDR3 extends over 16 amino acids. Written as DNA, the CDR3 is TGCGCCAGCAGCCCCGCCGAGGGAGCCGGGTACAATGAGCAGTTCTTC. Translation: CASSPAEGAGYNEQFF.

The chain employs TRBV30 and TRBJ2-7, with D possibly being TRBD1 (6 bases). The CDR3 is 12 amino acids. Germline V lookup: CDR1 GTSNPN, CDR2 SVGIG (reference sequence). Trimming left V 7 bases short and J 5 bases short, with 15 bases between. CDR3: CASQGISDEQYF. The CDR3 bases are TGTGCCTCTCAGGGGATCTCTGACGAGCAGTACTTC.

The chain links TRBV11-2 to TRBJ1-2; 9 bases are a match to TRBD1. CDR1 SGHAT and CDR2 FQNNGV come from the germline V gene. The trim removed 4 bases at V and 4 bases at J, leaving 7 bases unmatched. The CDR3 loop spans 15 amino acids. The CDR3 nucleotides read TGTGCCAGCAGCTCGGACAGGGGCTCTTCCTATGGCTACACCTTC. Its protein is CASSSDRGSSYGYTF.

The chain carries TRBV29-1 and TRBJ1-2; TRBD1 aligns across 8 bases. Germline assignment: CDR1 SQVTM and CDR2 ANQGSEA. With 6 bases clipped from V and 4 bases from J, the junction kept 1 base outside the gene matches. CDR3 size: 11 residues. CDR3 sequence: CSVGTGYGYTF. CDR3 DNA: TGCAGCGTCGGGACAGGCTATGGCTACACCTTC.

The chain couples TRBV10-3 to TRBJ2-2; D gene ambiguous. The ends were cut back, 3 bases at V and 1 base at J, with 6 bases in the middle. There are 14 residues in the CDR3. The germline V gene has CDR1 ENHRY and CDR2 SYGVKD. The CDR3 DNA reads as TGTGCCATCAGTGAACTTGAGAACACCGGGGAGCTGTTTTTT. Its protein product is CAISELENTGELFF.

The rearrangement joins TRBV3-1 (or the pseudogene TRBV3-2) to TRBJ2-5; 8 nucleotides line up with TRBD2. Trimming cost V 2 bases and J 5 bases; bases outside gene matches: 4. This CDR3 is built from 14 residues. The germline CDR1 and CDR2 sequences are LGHDT and YNNKEL (reference sequence). This CDR3 reads CASSQSGSGETQYF. The CDR3 nucleotides read TGTGCCAGCAGCCAAAGCGGGAGTGGCGAGACCCAGTACTTC.

The gene calls are TRBV28 and TRBJ2-5; possibly TRBD2 for D (5 bases). The CDR3 has 12 residues. The ends were cut back, 8 bases at V and 6 bases at J, with 13 bases in the middle. CDR1 and CDR2 from the germline V gene are MDHEN and SYDVKM. CDR3 loop: CASAGERKTQYF. The CDR3 DNA is TGTGCCAGCGCCGGGGAGCGAAAGACCCAGTACTTC.

This rearrangement joins TRBV4-2 to TRBJ2-1; 7 bases align to TRBD1. This CDR3 has 16 residues. The germline CDR1 and CDR2 sequences are LGHNA and YNFKEQ. The ends lost 4 bases at V and 2 bases at J; junction bases unmatched: 8. CDR3 loop: CASSRTRDSTYNEQFF. CDR3 sequence (DNA): TGTGCCAGCAGCCGAACCCGGGACAGTACCTACAATGAGCAGTTCTTC.

The chain joins TRBV5-1 to TRBJ2-2; perhaps TRBD2 as D (5 bases). In germline, CDR1 is SGHRS, CDR2 YFSETQ. The CDR3 loop spans 14 amino acids. V shed 0 bases and J shed 7 bases, with 10 bases lying between them. CDR3 protein: CASSLGGEGGELFF. In DNA, the CDR3 is TGCGCCAGCAGCTTGGGCGGAGAGGGCGGGGAGCTGTTTTTT.

The chain has TRBV5-1 and TRBJ2-7, with 12 bases aligning to TRBD2. The CDR3 consists of 16 residues. V was pared by 4 bases and J by 2 bases, with 7 bases of the junction left unmatched. The germline V gene has CDR1 SGHRS and CDR2 YFSETQ. The CDR3 bases are TGCGCCAGCAGCGGAGGACTAGCGGGAATCGCCTACGAGCAGTACTTC. As protein: CASSGGLAGIAYEQYF.

CDR3 in amino acids: CASSLTTNQPQHF. CDR3 bases: TGTGCCAGCAGCTTAACTACCAATCAGCCCCAGCATTTT. The V and J genes are TRBV7-9 and TRBJ1-5; no definite D call. CDR1 and CDR2 (germline): SEHNR, FQNEAQ (reference sequence). V lost 2 bases, J lost 3 bases, and 5 bases lay in between. The CDR3 runs to 13 residues.

In its sample, this clone was seen once. The gene calls are TRBV25-1 and TRBJ2-1, with a tentative D call TRBD2 (5 bases). The CDR3 loop spans 15 amino acids. Germline assignment: CDR1 MGHDK and CDR2 SYGVNS. V was shortened by 6 bases and J by 4 bases, with 16 bases between the two germline ends. In DNA form, the CDR3 reads TGTGCCAGCAGACCCGTGGGAGAGTGGTACAATGAGCAGTTCTTC. Amino acids: CASRPVGEWYNEQFF.

On this clone: A much more abundant neighbour one base away suggests this may be a read error. The sample holds other DNA sequences that translate to the same CDR3. The CDR3 DNA reads as TGCAGTGCGCAGTACCAAGAGACCCAGTACTTC. This codes for CSAQYQETQYF. V gene TRBV20-1 combines with J gene TRBJ2-5; no definite D call. Germline CDR1 and CDR2: DFQATT and SNEGSKA (reference sequence). CDR3 length: 11 amino acids. V was trimmed by 6 bases and J by 0 bases, leaving 5 bases between them.

The chain is built from TRBV5-8 and TRBJ1-2, with TRBD1 matching over 9 bases. From germline, CDR1 is SGHTS and CDR2 YDEGEE. CDR3 length equals 16 residues. J gave up 8 bases and V 3 bases, and 14 bases lay outside the gene matches. In nucleotides, the CDR3 is TGTGCCAGCAGCTCTAAAAACAGGGGGCGCCTAGAGGGCTACACCTTC. Its protein is CASSSKNRGRLEGYTF.

In its sample, this clone was seen once. V is TRBV12-5 and J is TRBJ1-2, with TRBD1 as a possible D gene (5 bases). Germline lookup yields CDR1 LGHNT and CDR2 FRNRAP. V lost 6 bases and J lost 5, with 22 bases in between. CDR3 length: 16 residues. The CDR3 DNA reads as TGTGCTAGTGGCCTCGGGGCGGGGTATTTTTGGTATGGCTACACCTTC. Amino acid sequence: CASGLGAGYFWYGYTF.

This chain joins TRBV6-2 or TRBV6-3 and TRBJ2-7; TRBD2 aligns across 7 bases. The germline V gene has CDR1 MNHEY and CDR2 SVGEGT. CDR3 size: 12 residues. The ends lost 2 bases at V and 7 bases at J; junction bases unmatched: 2. This CDR3 is CASSYEGGEQYF. In DNA, the CDR3 is TGTGCCAGCAGTTACGAGGGAGGGGAGCAGTACTTC.

The chain combines TRBV5-5 with TRBJ1-5; TRBD1 matches 7 bases. There are 13 residues in the CDR3. V shed 0 bases, J shed 6 bases, and the junction held 0 bases outside the gene matches. The germline V gene encodes CDR1 SGHKS and CDR2 YYEKEE (reference sequence). The CDR3 spells CASSLAGGQPQHF. CDR3 coding DNA: TGTGCCAGCAGCTTGGCAGGGGGTCAGCCCCAGCATTTT.